These T cell receptor beta chains were read from a single sample in a study of EBV T-cell therapy then PD-1 blockade in nasopharyngeal carcinoma. Profiling relied on immunoSEQ multiplex PCR, and the TCRdb table lists in-frame clones only, not all of them. There are 20,000 to 25,000 clones in the sample; about 81% occur only once, and roughly 32% lies in the top ten. Their recognized antigens are unknown. Specimen: CD8+ T cells from blood, collected around day 260 from a patient whose treatment included autologous EBV-specific T cells and nivolumab. These TCRs come from a man aged 40-49 years with nasopharyngeal carcinoma. Both conserved end residues are part of each CDR3. A D gene is named only where the DNA matches it firmly. Only part of the rows carry a size: once, few, many, or a class if the clone is expanded.

J: TRBJ2-3
V: TRBV3-1/TRBV3-2
D: TRBD1
size: NA
DNA: TGTGCCAGCAGCGAAGGAATAACAGGGGGTTGGGGCACAGATACGCAGTATTTT
CDR3: CASSEGITGGWGTDTQYF

J: TRBJ2-1
V: TRBV9
D: NA
size: NA
DNA: TGTGCCAGCAGCGTAGCTAGGGCAGGGTTAGATGAGCAGTTCTTC
CDR3: CASSVARAGLDEQFF

J: TRBJ1-2
V: TRBV28
D: NA
size: NA
DNA: TGTGCCAGCAGTTTTGTGAGGGCCTCTGGCTACACCTTC
CDR3: CASSFVRASGYTF

J: TRBJ2-3
V: TRBV2
D: NA
size: NA
DNA: TGTGCCAGCAGTGAAGGCCCTTTGGGATGGCAAAGCACAGATACGCAGTATTTT
CDR3: CASSEGPLGWQSTDTQYF

J: TRBJ2-2
V: TRBV4-3
D: TRBD2
size: NA
DNA: TGCGCCAGCAGCCTTATAGCGGGGGACACCGGGGAGCTGTTTTTT
CDR3: CASSLIAGDTGELFF

J: TRBJ2-7
V: TRBV4-1
D: TRBD1
size: NA
DNA: TGCGCCAGCAGCCAAGGGGACAGGGTCTCCTACGAGCAGTACTTC
CDR3: CASSQGDRVSYEQYF

J: TRBJ2-7
V: TRBV19
D: NA
size: NA
DNA: TGTGCCAGTAGTCCCCCAGGGTACGAGCAGTACTTC
CDR3: CASSPPGYEQYF

J: TRBJ1-1
V: TRBV29-1
D: NA
size: NA
DNA: TGCAGCGTAAGGTACACTGAAGCTTTCTTT
CDR3: CSVRYTEAFF

J: TRBJ2-7
V: TRBV6-2/TRBV6-3
D: NA
size: medium-sized
DNA: TGTGCCAGCAGTTATATTGGACCCCCTTACGAGCAGTACTTC
CDR3: CASSYIGPPYEQYF

J: TRBJ1-5
V: TRBV19
D: NA
size: NA
DNA: TGTGCCAGTATCGACCGGGTCAGCAATCAGCCCCAGCATTTT
CDR3: CASIDRVSNQPQHF

J: TRBJ2-7
V: TRBV9
D: NA
size: NA
DNA: TGTGCCAGCAGCGTAGGGGGGCCGCAGGGAACCTACGAGCAGTACTTC
CDR3: CASSVGGPQGTYEQYF

J: TRBJ2-1
V: TRBV12-3/TRBV12-4
D: NA
size: NA
DNA: TGTGCCAGCAGTTTAGCCGGGGGTGAGCAGTTCTTC
CDR3: CASSLAGGEQFF

J: TRBJ2-7
V: TRBV27
D: NA
size: few
DNA: TGTGCCAGCAGTTTATCGCAGCCGTCCTACGAGCAGTACTTC
CDR3: CASSLSQPSYEQYF

J: TRBJ2-7
V: TRBV16
D: TRBD2
size: NA
DNA: TGTGCCAGCAGCCTTTGGGGGGGAACCTACGAGCAGTACTTC
CDR3: CASSLWGGTYEQYF

J: TRBJ2-3
V: TRBV21-1
D: NA
size: NA
DNA: TGTGCCAGCAGCCGTGAGCTAGCGGGGACTCCTCTCACAGATACGCAGTATTTT
CDR3: CASSRELAGTPLTDTQYF

J: TRBJ2-6
V: TRBV15
D: NA
size: NA
DNA: TGTACCACCAGCAGAGATCGGGGATCTGGGGCCAACGTCCTGACTTTC
CDR3: CTTSRDRGSGANVLTF

J: TRBJ1-2
V: TRBV4-3
D: TRBD1
size: NA
DNA: TGCGCCAGCAGCCACGGGACAGGCGCAAACTATGGCTACACCTTC
CDR3: CASSHGTGANYGYTF

J: TRBJ2-5
V: TRBV24-1
D: NA
size: NA
DNA: TGTGCCACCAGTGATTCGCGGCAGGCCCTAGAGGGGGAGACCCAGTACTTC
CDR3: CATSDSRQALEGETQYF

J: TRBJ2-7
V: TRBV2
D: TRBD1
size: once
DNA: TGTGCCAGCAGTATCCCGGGACAGGGGGCGCCGAAGTTCTACGAGCAGTACTTC
CDR3: CASSIPGQGAPKFYEQYF

J: TRBJ2-7
V: TRBV7-6
D: NA
size: NA
DNA: TGTGCCAGCAGTTTTATCCAGGGATACGAGCAGTACTTC
CDR3: CASSFIQGYEQYF

J: TRBJ2-1
V: TRBV6-5
D: NA
size: NA
DNA: TGTGCCAGCCTTTTAGGGACAGAGCAGTTCTTC
CDR3: CASLLGTEQFF

J: TRBJ2-1
V: TRBV13
D: TRBD1
size: NA
DNA: TGTGCCACCCGGGACAGGGAATACAATGAGCAGTTCTTC
CDR3: CATRDREYNEQFF

J: TRBJ1-2
V: TRBV9
D: NA
size: NA
DNA: TGTGCCAGCAGCGTCAGGGAGGGGGGCTACACCTTC
CDR3: CASSVREGGYTF

J: TRBJ2-2
V: TRBV5-6
D: TRBD2
size: NA
DNA: TGTGCCAGCAGCTTGATACAACTAGCGGGGGGGAACACCGGGGAGCTGTTTTTT
CDR3: CASSLIQLAGGNTGELFF

J: TRBJ2-1
V: TRBV4-1
D: NA
size: NA
DNA: TGCGCCAGCAGCCTCCCCCCAGCGAATGAGCAGTTCTTC
CDR3: CASSLPPANEQFF

J: TRBJ1-1
V: TRBV27
D: NA
size: NA
DNA: TGTGCCAGCAGTTTATCGATGGTTTACACTGAAGCTTTCTTT
CDR3: CASSLSMVYTEAFF

J: TRBJ1-5
V: TRBV7-9
D: NA
size: NA
DNA: TGTGCCAGCAGCTTAGCCCCCCGCTCGGGCAGCAATCGGCCCCAGCATTTT
CDR3: CASSLAPRSGSNRPQHF

J: TRBJ1-1
V: TRBV5-1
D: NA
size: NA
DNA: TGCGCCAGCAGCAGATGGCAGGGGAACACTGAAGCTTTCTTT
CDR3: CASSRWQGNTEAFF

J: TRBJ2-7
V: TRBV5-4
D: NA
size: NA
DNA: TGTGCCAGCAGCTTTTTACCCCACGAGCAGTACTTC
CDR3: CASSFLPHEQYF

J: TRBJ2-7
V: TRBV7-6
D: TRBD2
size: NA
DNA: TGTGCCAGCAGCTCAGGACTAGGCGAGCAGTACTTC
CDR3: CASSSGLGEQYF

J: TRBJ1-1
V: TRBV5-4
D: NA
size: NA
DNA: TGTGCCAGCAGCTTGGGGGGGGGTACTGAAGCTTTCTTT
CDR3: CASSLGGGTEAFF

J: TRBJ2-7
V: TRBV9
D: NA
size: few
DNA: TGTGCCAGCAGCGTGGGGCAGGAGGGTTACGAGCAGTACTTC
CDR3: CASSVGQEGYEQYF

J: TRBJ1-6
V: TRBV19
D: NA
size: few
DNA: TGTGCCAGTAGTATAAGCCGGGCACCGGGTTCACCCCTCCACTTT
CDR3: CASSISRAPGSPLHF

J: TRBJ2-1
V: TRBV6-4
D: NA
size: NA
DNA: TGTGCCAGCAGTGCCTCGGACGGCGAGGGGGGCAATGAGCAGTTCTTC
CDR3: CASSASDGEGGNEQFF

J: TRBJ2-2
V: TRBV4-3
D: NA
size: NA
DNA: TGCGCCAGCAGTCTCAGGAGCACCGGGGAGCTGTTTTTT
CDR3: CASSLRSTGELFF

J: TRBJ2-1
V: TRBV6-2/TRBV6-3
D: NA
size: NA
DNA: TGTGCCAGCAGTTCCGCGACTACCTCCTACAATGAGCAGTTCTTC
CDR3: CASSSATTSYNEQFF

J: TRBJ1-5
V: TRBV2
D: NA
size: few
DNA: TGTGCCAGCTGTCCGCGGGGTTCCAATCAGCCCCAGCATTTT
CDR3: CASCPRGSNQPQHF

J: TRBJ2-5
V: TRBV7-8
D: TRBD2
size: NA
DNA: TGTGCCAGCAGCTTAGAGGATAGCGGGCGAAAAGAGACCCAGTACTTC
CDR3: CASSLEDSGRKETQYF

J: TRBJ1-5
V: TRBV4-1
D: NA
size: NA
DNA: TGCGCCAGCAGCCTAGGGTCCGAATTGGATCAGCCCCAGCATTTT
CDR3: CASSLGSELDQPQHF

J: TRBJ1-1
V: TRBV5-1
D: TRBD1
size: NA
DNA: TGCGCCAGCAGCCGACGGGACAGGGGGCGAACTGAAGCTTTCTTT
CDR3: CASSRRDRGRTEAFF

J: TRBJ1-6
V: TRBV2
D: TRBD1
size: few
DNA: TGTGCCAGCAGTGCTACAGGGGGCTGGGAGTCACCCCTCCACTTT
CDR3: CASSATGGWESPLHF

J: TRBJ1-5
V: TRBV6-5
D: NA
size: few
DNA: TGTGCCAGCAGACCCCTCCTGGGCAGCAATCAGCCCCAGCATTTT
CDR3: CASRPLLGSNQPQHF

J: TRBJ1-2
V: TRBV18
D: TRBD1
size: few
DNA: TGTGCCAGCTCACCTCCGACAGGGGTATTGGATGGCTACACCTTC
CDR3: CASSPPTGVLDGYTF

J: TRBJ1-1
V: TRBV9
D: NA
size: NA
DNA: TGTGCCAGCAGCCCTTCCTCGACAGGGAACACTGAAGCTTTCTTT
CDR3: CASSPSSTGNTEAFF

J: TRBJ2-3
V: TRBV9
D: TRBD1
size: NA
DNA: TGTGCCAGCCAAACAGGGGGTATCACAGATACGCAGTATTTT
CDR3: CASQTGGITDTQYF

J: TRBJ1-3
V: TRBV27
D: NA
size: NA
DNA: TGTGCCAGCAGGCAGACAAGCTCTGGAAACACCATATATTTT
CDR3: CASRQTSSGNTIYF

J: TRBJ1-5
V: TRBV27
D: NA
size: NA
DNA: TGTGCCAGCAGCAGCACAGGGTTTGGTCAGCCCCAGCATTTT
CDR3: CASSSTGFGQPQHF

J: TRBJ2-3
V: TRBV7-3
D: TRBD2
size: NA
DNA: TGTGCCAGCAGCTTAACGGGACTAGCGGGGACCACAGATACGCAGTATTTT
CDR3: CASSLTGLAGTTDTQYF

J: TRBJ1-3
V: TRBV27
D: NA
size: NA
DNA: TGTGCCAGCAGTTTACTAGCTCCTGAAACTGGAAACACCATATATTTT
CDR3: CASSLLAPETGNTIYF

J: TRBJ2-7
V: TRBV4-1
D: NA
size: NA
DNA: TGCGCCAGCAGCCAAGAACGAGGGTACTACGAGCAGTACTTC
CDR3: CASSQERGYYEQYF

J: TRBJ1-5
V: TRBV12-3/TRBV12-4
D: NA
size: NA
DNA: TGTGCCAGCAGTTTCGGAGGGTATCAGCCCCAGCATTTT
CDR3: CASSFGGYQPQHF

J: TRBJ2-7
V: TRBV15
D: TRBD1
size: NA
DNA: TGTGCCACCAGCAGCGAGGGGACAGGGACTGCCTACGAGCAGTACTTC
CDR3: CATSSEGTGTAYEQYF

J: TRBJ2-7
V: TRBV4-1
D: NA
size: once
DNA: TGCGCCAGCAGCCAAGGAATGACAGGTTTCTCCTACGAGCAGTACTTC
CDR3: CASSQGMTGFSYEQYF

J: TRBJ1-1
V: TRBV28
D: NA
size: NA
DNA: TGTGCCAGCAGTTTCCGGGTGAGCACTGAAGCTTTCTTT
CDR3: CASSFRVSTEAFF

J: TRBJ1-5
V: TRBV27
D: NA
size: NA
DNA: TGTGCCAGCAGTTTAACCCCCTACAGATACAATCAGCCCCAGCATTTT
CDR3: CASSLTPYRYNQPQHF

J: TRBJ2-7
V: TRBV13
D: TRBD2
size: NA
DNA: TGTGCCAGCAGCTTTCGCGGGGGGAGCTCCTACGAGCAGTACTTC
CDR3: CASSFRGGSSYEQYF

J: TRBJ1-6
V: TRBV30
D: NA
size: NA
DNA: TGTGCCTGGAGTGTGGCAGTTAATTCACCCCTCCACTTT
CDR3: CAWSVAVNSPLHF

J: TRBJ2-7
V: TRBV27
D: NA
size: NA
DNA: TGTGCCAGCAGTTTGTATAGGGACTACGAGCAGTACTTC
CDR3: CASSLYRDYEQYF

J: TRBJ2-1
V: TRBV27
D: NA
size: NA
DNA: TGTGCCAGCAGTGGGGTTAGCTCCTACAATGAGCAGTTCTTC
CDR3: CASSGVSSYNEQFF

J: TRBJ2-7
V: TRBV28
D: NA
size: NA
DNA: TGTGCCAGCAGCCAAATCACCGACGAGCAGTACTTC
CDR3: CASSQITDEQYF